This TCR beta chain was captured in a study of shared clonotypes between healthy human individuals. The CDR3 is made up of 16 amino acids. V was shortened by 5 bases and J by 2 bases, with 18 bases between the two germline ends. From germline, CDR1 is SEHNR and CDR2 FQNEAQ (reference sequence). Genomic DNA of each subset was evenly split across several immunoSEQ plates. Here immunoSEQ multiplex PCR was the method, and the copy in TCRdb shows in-frame clones only, minus some. The data show around 2,000,000 clones, over 85% seen once. Only CD45RO-negative cells positively selected for CCR7 counted as naive CD8 cells, so terminally differentiated effector memory CD45RA+ cells were excluded.

The sequenced sample consisted of naive CD8+ T cells sorted from blood. The TCR sequence derives from a man between 18 and 29 years old in good health. The chain links TRBV7-9 to TRBJ2-5, with D perhaps matching TRBD2 (6 bases). The DNA for the CDR3 is TGTGCCAGCAGCCCACCCATGGGTAGCGGTCAAGAGACCCAGTACTTC. It encodes CASSPPMGSGQETQYF.